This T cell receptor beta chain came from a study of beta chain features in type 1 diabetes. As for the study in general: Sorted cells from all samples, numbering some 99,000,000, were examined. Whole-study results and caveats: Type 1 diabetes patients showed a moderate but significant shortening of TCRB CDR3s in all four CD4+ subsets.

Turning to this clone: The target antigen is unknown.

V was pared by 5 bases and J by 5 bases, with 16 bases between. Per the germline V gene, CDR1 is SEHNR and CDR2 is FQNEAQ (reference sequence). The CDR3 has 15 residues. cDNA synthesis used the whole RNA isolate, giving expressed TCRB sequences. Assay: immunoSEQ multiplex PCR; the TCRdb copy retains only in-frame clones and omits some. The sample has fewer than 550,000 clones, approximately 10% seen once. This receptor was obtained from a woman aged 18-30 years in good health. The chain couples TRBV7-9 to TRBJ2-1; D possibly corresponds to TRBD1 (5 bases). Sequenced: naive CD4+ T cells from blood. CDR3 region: CASSPTTGPHNEQFF. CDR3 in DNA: TGTGCCAGCAGCCCGACAACAGGCCCCCACAATGAGCAGTTCTTC.